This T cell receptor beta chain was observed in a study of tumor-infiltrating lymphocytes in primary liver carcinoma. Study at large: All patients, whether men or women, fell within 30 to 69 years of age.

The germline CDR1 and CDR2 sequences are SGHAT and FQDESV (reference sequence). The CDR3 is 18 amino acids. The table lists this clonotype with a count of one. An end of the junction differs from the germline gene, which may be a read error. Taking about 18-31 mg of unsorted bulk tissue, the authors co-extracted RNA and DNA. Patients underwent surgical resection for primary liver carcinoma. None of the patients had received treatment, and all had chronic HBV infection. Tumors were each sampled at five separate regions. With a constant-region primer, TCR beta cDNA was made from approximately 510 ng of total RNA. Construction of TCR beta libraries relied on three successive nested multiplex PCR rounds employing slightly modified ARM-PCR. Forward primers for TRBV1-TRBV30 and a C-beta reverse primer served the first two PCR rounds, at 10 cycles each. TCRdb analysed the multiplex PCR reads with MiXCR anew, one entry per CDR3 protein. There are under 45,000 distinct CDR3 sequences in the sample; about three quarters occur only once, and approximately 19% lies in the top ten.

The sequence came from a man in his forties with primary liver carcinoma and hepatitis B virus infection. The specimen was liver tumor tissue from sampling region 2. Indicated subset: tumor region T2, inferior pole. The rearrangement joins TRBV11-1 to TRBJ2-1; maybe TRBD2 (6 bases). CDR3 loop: CASNLYCSAGWSYNEQFF. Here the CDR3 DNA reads TGTGCCAGCAACTTATACTGCTCCGCGGGATGGTCCTACAATGAGCAGTTCTTC.